This T cell receptor beta chain was profiled in a study of blood T cell repertoires in COVID-19. Study overall: Samples came from the United States, Italy and Spain, spanning acute and convalescent COVID-19. The analysed material was cDNA or gDNA that came from T cells, B-cell-depleted T cells, or PBMCs.

This clone was found once. Original data processing: Amplifying reference gene primers gave estimates of nucleated cell counts. TCRdb's table, derived via immunoSEQ multiplex PCR, lists solely in-frame clones and lacks some. V and J calls and clone size are as listed in that table; D and trimming were resolved from the DNA. The sample yields 130,000 or so clones, roughly four fifths seen once. Material for sequencing was peripheral blood. The TCR sequence derives from a human donor in a cohort sampled during active COVID-19.

CDR3 DNA sequence: TGTGCCAGCACCATACTAGAATCTACTGGGGCCAACGTCCTGACTTTC. Translation: CASTILESTGANVLTF. This chain links TRBV11-2 with TRBJ2-6, with D perhaps TRBD2 (5 bases). The germline CDR1 and CDR2 sequences are SGHAT and FQNNGV. The V end was cut by 7 bases, the J end by 2 bases, with 15 bases between. The CDR3 has 16 amino acids.